This paragraph reports one T cell receptor beta chain. This record belongs to a study of patients and donors after allogeneic stem cell transplantation. A single record per CDR3 protein comes from TCRdb applying MiXCR to the RT-PCR reads. The table lists under 35,000 distinct CDR3 sequences, 35% to 40% of them singletons, with approximately 82% in the top ten. Germline CDR1 LGHNA, CDR2 YSLEER. V shed 4 bases and J shed 3 bases, with 18 bases lying between them. The CDR3 extends over 17 amino acids. The specimen was blood, either unsorted or a sorted T cell fraction (not recorded which). This chain links TRBV4-3 with TRBJ2-2, with TRBD1 as a possible D gene (5 bases). This sequence was found in a human donor who was either an allogeneic HSCT recipient or a stem cell or donor lymphocyte infusion donor (not recorded which). It is not recorded whose cells these are; they may come from a transplant donor. DNA for the CDR3: TGCGCCAGCAGCCTAAAGGGGCCAGGGCGGTACACCGGGGAGCTGTTTTTT. Translation: CASSLKGPGRYTGELFF.